This entry lists 27 T cell receptor beta chains sequenced from one sample in a study of T cell responses to AZD1222 COVID-19 vaccine. The protocol was immunoSEQ multiplex PCR, while the TCRdb copy is restricted to in-frame clones and leaves out a portion. In the table there are 120,000 or so clones, approximately 89% of which are singletons. Sequencing used peripheral blood, obtained on day 0 of AZD1222 vaccination. The receptor set was obtained from an adult in good health.

The chain has TRBV13 and TRBJ1-1; 8 bases agree with TRBD1. Per germline, CDR1 PRHDT and CDR2 FYEKMQ (reference sequence). The ends lost 5 bases at V and 5 bases at J; junction bases unmatched: 10. The CDR3 is 15 residues long. This CDR3 is CASSTPTGGGTEAFF. The CDR3 coding sequence is TGTGCCAGCAGCACCCCCACAGGGGGGGGGACTGAAGCTTTCTTT.

The CDR3 protein is CASSTRGPAGPQHF. The CDR3 nucleotides are TGTGCCAGCAGTACGAGGGGGCCCGCTGGGCCCCAGCATTTT. The chain recombines TRBV6-2 or TRBV6-3 with TRBJ1-5, with 7 positions matching TRBD1. Germline CDR1 is MNHEY and CDR2 is SVGEGT. V lost 5 bases and J lost 9; bases outside the gene matches: 10. The CDR3 loop spans 14 amino acids.

The chain uses TRBV2 and TRBJ1-1; tentatively, D is TRBD1 (5 bases). The V end was cut by 7 bases, the J end by 2 bases, with 11 bases between. CDR3 length equals 13 residues. Germline lookup yields CDR1 SNHLY and CDR2 FYNNEI. In DNA, the CDR3 is TGTGCCAGCATGACAAGGGACAACACTGAAGCTTTCTTT. It translates to CASMTRDNTEAFF.

The rearrangement links TRBV29-1 to TRBJ1-2, with 12 positions matching TRBD1. V trimming: 6 bases; J trimming: 2 bases; junction bases outside the gene matches: 7. Germline V CDR1 and CDR2: SQVTM, ANQGSEA. This CDR3 has 15 amino acids. CDR3 region: CSVAGTGGPNYGYTF. The CDR3 DNA reads TGCAGCGTGGCCGGGACAGGGGGCCCCAACTATGGCTACACCTTC.

The rearrangement uses TRBV12-3 or TRBV12-4 and TRBJ2-1, with TRBD2 matching over 8 bases. CDR3 length equals 13 residues. V gave up 0 bases and J gave up 14 bases; unmatched junction bases: 6. CDR3 nucleotide sequence: TGTGCCAGCAGTTTAGCTAGCGGGATGAAGGAGTTCTTC. Translated: CASSLASGMKEFF.

J is TRBJ1-2 and V is TRBV4-3, with 7 bases that match TRBD1. The trim removed 2 bases at V and 6 bases at J, leaving 9 bases unmatched. The germline V gene has CDR1 LGHNA and CDR2 YSLEER. The CDR3 extends over 15 amino acids. CDR3 DNA sequence: TGCGCCAGCAGCCAAAACCTACAGGGGCTACATGGCTACACCTTC. Encoded protein: CASSQNLQGLHGYTF.

V is TRBV7-9 and J is TRBJ1-4; maybe TRBD1 (6 bases). V was shortened by 5 bases and J by 14 bases, with 15 bases between the two germline ends. The CDR3 contains 12 residues. Germline CDR1 is SEHNR and CDR2 is FQNEAQ (reference sequence). The CDR3 is CASSVRGHGLFF. CDR3 coding DNA: TGTGCCAGCAGCGTCCGGGGGCATGGGCTGTTTTTT. The full variable domain, completed using reference TRBV7-9 and TRBJ1-4, is DTGVSQNPRHKITKRGQNVTFRCDPISEHNRLYWYRQTLGQGPEFLTYFQNEAQLEKSRLLSDRFSAERPKGSFSTLEIQRTEQGDSAMYLCASSVRGHGLFFGSGTQLSVL.

Comments on this clone: At one end the junction does not follow the germline gene, possibly because of a read error. This chain links TRBV9 with TRBJ1-3, with 8 positions matching TRBD1. This CDR3 has 15 amino acids. The germline V gene has CDR1 SGDLS and CDR2 YYNGEE. CDR3 bases: TGCGGCAGCAGCGAACAGGGGGGAACTGGAAACACCATATATTTT. Translation: CGSSEQGGTGNTIYF.

V and J are TRBV5-4 and TRBJ2-7, with D unresolved. The CDR3 spans 16 residues. The V and J ends lost 0 bases and 0 bases respectively, with 13 bases between them. In germline, CDR1 is SGHNT, CDR2 YYREEE (reference sequence). The CDR3 region is CASSLAGILSSYEQYF. CDR3 sequence (DNA): TGTGCCAGCAGCTTGGCCGGTATTCTTAGCTCCTACGAGCAGTACTTC. Complete variable domain (other parts from reference TRBV5-4 and TRBJ2-7): ETGVTQSPTHLIKTRGQQVTLRCSSQSGHNTVSWYQQALGQGPQFIFQYYREEENGRGNFPPRFSGLQFPNYSSELNVNALELDDSALYLCASSLAGILSSYEQYFGPGTRLTVT.

This chain connects TRBV4-1 to TRBJ1-1, with 10 bases fitting TRBD1. The germline gives CDR1 MGHRA, CDR2 YSYEKL. The CDR3 loop spans 16 amino acids. Unmatched junction bases numbered 12, after V lost 0 bases and J lost 11 bases. The CDR3 nucleotides read TGCGCCAGCAGCCAAGATCCGGGACAGGGGACCCAGAGGGCTTTCTTT. Translating gives CASSQDPGQGTQRAFF.

V usage is TRBV5-5 and J usage is TRBJ1-4; no definite D call. CDR3 size: 15 residues. The V end was cut by 1 base, the J end by 4 bases, with 11 bases between. Germline CDR1 and CDR2: SGHKS and YYEKEE (reference sequence). DNA of the CDR3: TGTGCCAGCAGCTTGATCGAATGGAATAATGAAAAACTGTTTTTT. It encodes CASSLIEWNNEKLFF. Drawing the rest from reference TRBV5-5 and TRBJ1-4, the complete variable domain is DAGVTQSPTHLIKTRGQQVTLRCSPISGHKSVSWYQQVLGQGPQFIFQYYEKEERGRGNFPDRFSARQFPNYSSELNVNALLLGDSALYLCASSLIEWNNEKLFFGSGTQLSVL.

This chain connects TRBV9 to TRBJ2-1, with TRBD2 matching over 7 bases. The CDR3 runs 15 residues. Looked up from germline, CDR1 is SGDLS and CDR2 is YYNGEE. V shed 4 bases and J 3 bases; nucleotides not matched to a gene: 7. CDR3 amino acids: CASSPAASGYNEQFF. In DNA, the CDR3 is TGTGCCAGCAGCCCAGCGGCTAGCGGCTACAATGAGCAGTTCTTC.

J is TRBJ1-5 and V is TRBV19; 7 nucleotides agree with TRBD1. With 6 bases clipped from V and 5 bases from J, the junction kept 7 bases outside the gene matches. The CDR3 is 14 amino acids. CDR1 and CDR2 (germline): LNHDA, SQIVND (reference sequence). CDR3 in amino acids: CASSHRGPYQPQHF. The CDR3 DNA follows: TGTGCCAGTAGCCACAGGGGCCCCTATCAGCCCCAGCATTTT.

This chain joins TRBV7-3 and TRBJ1-2, with D possibly TRBD1 on 6 matching bases. CDR3 length: 18 amino acids. Per the germline V gene, CDR1 is SGHTA and CDR2 is FQGTGA. V dropped 0 bases and J dropped 5 bases, with 22 bases sitting between them. CDR3 amino acids: CASSLTPSFGRGGYGYTF. The CDR3 DNA reads TGTGCCAGCAGCTTAACCCCCTCATTCGGCAGGGGAGGGTATGGCTACACCTTC.

J is TRBJ2-7 and V is TRBV29-1, with 8 bases lining up with TRBD1. CDR1 is SQVTM and CDR2 is ANQGSEA in the germline V gene. J was trimmed by 7 bases and V by 8 bases; bases with no gene match: 10. The CDR3 extends over 12 amino acids. CDR3 bases: TGCAGCATGACCGGGACAGGTGGTGAGCAGTACTTC. It specifies CSMTGTGGEQYF.

The rearrangement links TRBV2 to TRBJ1-2; TRBD1 matches at 9 bases. Germline CDR1 reads SNHLY; CDR2 reads FYNNEI. After removal of 10 bases from V and 2 bases from J, the junction contained 11 bases not matched to a gene. The CDR3 is made up of 15 amino acids. CDR3 sequence reads: CANPQDRGENYGYTF. DNA of the CDR3: TGTGCCAACCCCCAGGACAGGGGCGAGAACTATGGCTACACCTTC.

This chain links TRBV27 with TRBJ1-5; D is possibly TRBD1 (5 bases). The germline gives CDR1 MNHEY, CDR2 SMNVEV (reference sequence). This CDR3 has 17 amino acids. V lost 5 bases, J lost 0 bases, and 17 bases lay in between. CDR3 in amino acids: CASSPLKDSYSNQPQHF. DNA for the CDR3: TGTGCCAGCAGTCCACTCAAAGACAGTTATAGCAATCAGCCCCAGCATTTT.

This sequence joins TRBV5-6 and TRBJ1-1; the D gene is possibly TRBD1 (5 bases). V was clipped by 4 bases and J by 5 bases, with 18 bases between them. From germline, CDR1 is SGHDT and CDR2 YYEEEE. CDR3 length: 15 amino acids. The CDR3 here is CASSPQGYGWTEAFF. The CDR3 DNA reads as TGTGCCAGCAGCCCCCAGGGTTATGGGTGGACTGAAGCTTTCTTT.

The chain is built from TRBV5-4 and TRBJ2-1; unclear D gene. V was cut by 0 bases and J by 6 bases, with 10 bases left in between. The CDR3 covers 14 residues. Germline loops: CDR1 SGHNT, CDR2 YYREEE (reference sequence). CDR3 residues: CASSLEPIPNEQFF. The CDR3 DNA is TGTGCCAGCAGCTTGGAGCCTATCCCCAATGAGCAGTTCTTC.

The chain employs TRBV5-4 and TRBJ2-5; possibly TRBD1 or TRBD2 for D (5 bases each). Trimming pared 5 bases from V and 1 base from J, leaving 9 bases between. The CDR3 covers 13 residues. The germline V gene encodes CDR1 SGHNT and CDR2 YYREEE (reference sequence). In nucleotides, the CDR3 is TGTGCCAGCAGGGTAGGGACCCAAGAGACCCAGTACTTC. Translation: CASRVGTQETQYF.

The gene calls are TRBV28 and TRBJ2-7; TRBD2 matches at 8 bases. Germline CDR1 is MDHEN and CDR2 is SYDVKM. The CDR3 covers 14 residues. The V and J ends lost 7 bases and 3 bases, in that order; junction bases with no gene match: 8. The CDR3 DNA follows: TGTGCCAGCAAACGCGGGGGGTCGAACTACGAGCAGTACTTC. Translation gives CASKRGGSNYEQYF.

This sequence joins TRBV29-1 and TRBJ1-1, with D perhaps matching TRBD1 (5 bases). The CDR3 is 13 amino acids. V shed 5 bases and J shed 3 bases, with 13 bases lying between them. CDR1 is SQVTM and CDR2 is ANQGSEA in the germline V gene. The CDR3, as DNA: TGCAGCGTTAGGAGGGGCTCCGACACTGAAGCTTTCTTT. Amino acid sequence: CSVRRGSDTEAFF.

J is TRBJ2-1 and V is TRBV11-3, with D possibly TRBD2 on 5 matching bases. Trimming pared 5 bases from V and 5 bases from J, leaving 16 bases between. This CDR3 contains 15 residues. Germline loops: CDR1 SGHNT, CDR2 YENEEA. CDR3 in DNA: TGTGCCAGCAGCCCAGGTCCGGGAATGGACAATGAGCAGTTCTTC. This encodes CASSPGPGMDNEQFF.

The chain carries TRBV6-5 and TRBJ1-2, with D tentatively TRBD1 (6 bases). Germline V gene data show CDR1 as MNHEY and CDR2 as SVGAGI. The CDR3 covers 12 residues. V was clipped by 7 bases and J by 6 bases, with 12 bases between them. The CDR3 DNA reads TGTGCCAGCACTGGGGGCGTACATGGCTACACCTTC. Its protein product is CASTGGVHGYTF.

This chain connects TRBV28 to TRBJ2-7, with D possibly matching TRBD2 (5 bases). The length of the CDR3 is 12 residues. CDR1 is MDHEN, CDR2 SYDVKM, per germline. V dropped 8 bases and J dropped 4 bases, with 12 bases sitting between them. In DNA form, the CDR3 reads TGTGCCAGCGGGAGAAGGTTTTACGAGCAGTACTTC. Translated, it gives CASGRRFYEQYF.

This rearrangement joins TRBV5-4 to TRBJ2-7, with 7 bases that match TRBD2. The CDR3 sequence is 15 residues long. CDR1 and CDR2 (germline): SGHNT, YYREEE (reference sequence). V trimming: 1 base; J trimming: 0 bases; junction bases outside the gene matches: 4. CDR3 sequence reads: CASSLFGGSSYEQYF. The DNA for the CDR3 is TGTGCCAGCAGCTTGTTCGGGGGGAGCTCCTACGAGCAGTACTTC. Full variable domain (missing parts from reference TRBV5-4 and TRBJ2-7): ETGVTQSPTHLIKTRGQQVTLRCSSQSGHNTVSWYQQALGQGPQFIFQYYREEENGRGNFPPRFSGLQFPNYSSELNVNALELDDSALYLCASSLFGGSSYEQYFGPGTRLTVT.

The CDR3 is CASSKCRGCGPDTQYF. In DNA form, the CDR3 reads TGTGCCAGCAGCAAATGTAGGGGGTGCGGCCCAGATACGCAGTATTTT. The rearrangement joins TRBV21-1 to TRBJ2-3; the table's D gene call, TRBD1, was not cross checked with the DNA. TRBV21-1 is an annotated pseudogene. The CDR3 extends over 16 amino acids.